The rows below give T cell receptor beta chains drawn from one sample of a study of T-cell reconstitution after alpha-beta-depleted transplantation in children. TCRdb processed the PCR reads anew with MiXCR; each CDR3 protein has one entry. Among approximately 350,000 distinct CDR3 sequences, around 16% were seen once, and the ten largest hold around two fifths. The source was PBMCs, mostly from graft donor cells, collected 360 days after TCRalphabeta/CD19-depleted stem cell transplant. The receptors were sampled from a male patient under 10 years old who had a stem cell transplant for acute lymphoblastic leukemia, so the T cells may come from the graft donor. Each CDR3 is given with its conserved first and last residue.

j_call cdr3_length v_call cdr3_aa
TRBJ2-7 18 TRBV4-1 CASSQGGTSGRRTYEQYF
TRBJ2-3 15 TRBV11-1 CASSLTFRLTDTQYF
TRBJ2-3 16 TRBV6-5 CASSSPQGAKPDTQYF
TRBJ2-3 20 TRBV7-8 CASSLAGQLMGWSSTDTQYF
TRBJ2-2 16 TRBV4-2 CASSQEELLNTGELFF
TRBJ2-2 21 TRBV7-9 CASSPRTSGGLGTLGSGELFF
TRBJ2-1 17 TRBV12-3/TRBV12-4 CASSLNIRTSNNNEQFF
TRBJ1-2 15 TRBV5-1 CASSLGTGGDYGYTF
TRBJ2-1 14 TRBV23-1 CASSSVEARDEQFF
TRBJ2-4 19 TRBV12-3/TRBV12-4 CASSLARLAGGWAKNIQYF
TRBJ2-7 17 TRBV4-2 CASSQVLAGGPGDEQYF
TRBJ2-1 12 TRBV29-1 CSVRREGNEQFF
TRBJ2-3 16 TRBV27 CASRRTAGLFTDTQYF
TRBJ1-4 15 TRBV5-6 CASKRRTGWNEKLFF
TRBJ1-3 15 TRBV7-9 CASSPQGGSGNTIYF
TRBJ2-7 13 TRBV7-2 CASSLVSSSEQYF
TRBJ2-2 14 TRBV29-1 CSVETSGNTGELFF
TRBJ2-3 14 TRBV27 CASSLVGITDTQYF
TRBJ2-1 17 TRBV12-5 CASGNSGRSPLRGEQFF
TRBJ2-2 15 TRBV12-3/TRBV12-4 CASSWADAGTGELFF